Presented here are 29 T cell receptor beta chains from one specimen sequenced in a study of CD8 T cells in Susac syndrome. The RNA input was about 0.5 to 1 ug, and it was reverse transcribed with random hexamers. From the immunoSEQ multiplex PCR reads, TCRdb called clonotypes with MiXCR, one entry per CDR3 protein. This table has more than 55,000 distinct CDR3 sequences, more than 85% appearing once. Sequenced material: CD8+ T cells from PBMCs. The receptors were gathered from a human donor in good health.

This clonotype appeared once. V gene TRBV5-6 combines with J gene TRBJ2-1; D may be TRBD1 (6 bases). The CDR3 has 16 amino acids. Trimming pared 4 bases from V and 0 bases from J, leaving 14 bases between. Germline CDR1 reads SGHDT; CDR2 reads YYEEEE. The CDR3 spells CASSVDSESSYNEQFF. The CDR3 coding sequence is TGTGCCAGCAGCGTGGACAGCGAAAGCTCCTACAATGAGCAGTTCTTC.

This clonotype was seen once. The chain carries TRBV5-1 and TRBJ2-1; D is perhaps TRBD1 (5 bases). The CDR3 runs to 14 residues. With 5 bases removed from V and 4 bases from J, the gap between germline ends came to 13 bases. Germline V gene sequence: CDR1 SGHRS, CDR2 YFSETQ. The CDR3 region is CASSADTLYNEQFF. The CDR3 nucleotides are TGCGCCAGCAGTGCGGACACTCTTTACAATGAGCAGTTCTTC.

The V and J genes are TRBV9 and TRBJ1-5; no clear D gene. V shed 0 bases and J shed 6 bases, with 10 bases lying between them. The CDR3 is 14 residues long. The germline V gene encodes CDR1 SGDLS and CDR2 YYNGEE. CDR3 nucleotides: TGTGCCAGCAGCGTAGGGCAGCATAGTCAGCCCCAGCATTTT. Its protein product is CASSVGQHSQPQHF.

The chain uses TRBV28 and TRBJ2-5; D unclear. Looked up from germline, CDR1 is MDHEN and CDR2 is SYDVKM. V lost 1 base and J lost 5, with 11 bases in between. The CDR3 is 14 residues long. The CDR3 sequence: CASSLSGDKETQYF. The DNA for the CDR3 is TGTGCCAGCAGTTTATCGGGTGACAAGGAGACCCAGTACTTC.

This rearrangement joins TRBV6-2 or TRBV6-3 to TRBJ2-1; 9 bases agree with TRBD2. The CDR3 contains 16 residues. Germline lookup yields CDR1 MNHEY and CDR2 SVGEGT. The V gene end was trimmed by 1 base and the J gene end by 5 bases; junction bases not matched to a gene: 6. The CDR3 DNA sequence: TGTGCCAGCAGTTACTTTCCTGGCGGGGGGGACAATGAGCAGTTCTTC. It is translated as CASSYFPGGGDNEQFF.

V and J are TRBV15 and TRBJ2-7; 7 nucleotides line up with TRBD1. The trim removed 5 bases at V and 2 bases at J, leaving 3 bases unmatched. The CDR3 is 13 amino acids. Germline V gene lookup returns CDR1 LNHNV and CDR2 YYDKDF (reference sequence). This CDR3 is CATSGDSPYEQYV. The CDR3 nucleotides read TGTGCCACCAGCGGGGACAGTCCCTACGAGCAGTACGTC.

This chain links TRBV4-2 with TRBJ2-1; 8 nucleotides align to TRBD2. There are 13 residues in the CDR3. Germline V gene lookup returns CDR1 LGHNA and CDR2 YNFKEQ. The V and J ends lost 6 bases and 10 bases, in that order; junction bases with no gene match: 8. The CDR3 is CASSGFSGAEQFF. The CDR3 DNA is TGTGCCAGCAGTGGCTTTAGCGGGGCAGAGCAGTTCTTC.

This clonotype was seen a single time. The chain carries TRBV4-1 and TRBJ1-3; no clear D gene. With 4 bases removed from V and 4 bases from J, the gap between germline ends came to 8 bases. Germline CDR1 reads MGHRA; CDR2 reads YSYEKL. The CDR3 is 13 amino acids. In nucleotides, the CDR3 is TGCGCCAGCAGCCCAACAACGGGAAACACCATATATTTT. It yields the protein CASSPTTGNTIYF.

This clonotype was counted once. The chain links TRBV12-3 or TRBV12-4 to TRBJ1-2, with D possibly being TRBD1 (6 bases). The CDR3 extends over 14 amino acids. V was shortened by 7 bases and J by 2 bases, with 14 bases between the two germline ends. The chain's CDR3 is CASISAGTNYGYTF. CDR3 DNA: TGTGCCAGCATCTCTGCCGGGACAAACTATGGCTACACCTTC.

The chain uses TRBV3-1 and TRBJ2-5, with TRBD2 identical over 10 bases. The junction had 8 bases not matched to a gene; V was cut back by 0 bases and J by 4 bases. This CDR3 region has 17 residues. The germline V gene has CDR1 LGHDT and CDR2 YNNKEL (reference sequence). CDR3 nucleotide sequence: TGTGCCAGCAGCCAAGACAGTCCGGGACTAGCGTTAGAGACCCAGTACTTC. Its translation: CASSQDSPGLALETQYF.

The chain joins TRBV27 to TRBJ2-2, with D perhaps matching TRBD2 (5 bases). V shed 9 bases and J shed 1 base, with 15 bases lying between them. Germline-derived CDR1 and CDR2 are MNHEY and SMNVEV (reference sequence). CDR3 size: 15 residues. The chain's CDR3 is CASLSPGRNTGELFF. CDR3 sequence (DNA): TGTGCCAGTCTCTCCCCGGGGAGGAACACCGGGGAGCTGTTTTTT.

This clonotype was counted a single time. The CDR3 loop is CAWGDTLYNEQFF. Written as DNA, the CDR3 is TGTGCCTGGGGGGACACGCTCTACAATGAGCAGTTCTTC. This chain joins TRBV30 and TRBJ2-1; perhaps TRBD1 as D (6 bases). Trimming took off 5 bases at V and 3 bases at J, with 11 bases between the two ends. The germline CDR1 and CDR2 sequences are GTSNPN and SVGIG (reference sequence). There are 13 residues in the CDR3.

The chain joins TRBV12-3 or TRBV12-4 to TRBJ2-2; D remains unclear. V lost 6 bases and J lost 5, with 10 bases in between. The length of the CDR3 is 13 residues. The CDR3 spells CASSPRFTGELFF. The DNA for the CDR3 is TGTGCCAGCAGCCCCAGGTTTACCGGGGAGCTGTTTTTT.

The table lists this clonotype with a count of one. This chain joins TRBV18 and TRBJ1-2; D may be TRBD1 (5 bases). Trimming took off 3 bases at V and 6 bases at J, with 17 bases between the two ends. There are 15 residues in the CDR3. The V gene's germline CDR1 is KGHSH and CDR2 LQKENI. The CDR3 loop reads CASSPDGTPYDGYTF. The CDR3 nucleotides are TGTGCCAGCTCACCGGACGGGACTCCCTATGATGGCTACACCTTC.

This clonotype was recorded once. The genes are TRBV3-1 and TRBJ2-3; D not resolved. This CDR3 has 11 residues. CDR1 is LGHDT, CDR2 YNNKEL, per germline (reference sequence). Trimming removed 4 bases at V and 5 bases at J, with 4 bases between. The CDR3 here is CASSPGDTQYF. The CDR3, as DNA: TGTGCCAGCAGCCCCGGAGATACGCAGTATTTT.

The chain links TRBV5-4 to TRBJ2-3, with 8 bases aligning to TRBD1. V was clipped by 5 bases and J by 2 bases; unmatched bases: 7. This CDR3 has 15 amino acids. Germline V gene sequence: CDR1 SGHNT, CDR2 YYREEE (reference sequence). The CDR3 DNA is TGTGCCAGCAGTTTGACAGGGGATTCCACAGATACGCAGTATTTT. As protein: CASSLTGDSTDTQYF.

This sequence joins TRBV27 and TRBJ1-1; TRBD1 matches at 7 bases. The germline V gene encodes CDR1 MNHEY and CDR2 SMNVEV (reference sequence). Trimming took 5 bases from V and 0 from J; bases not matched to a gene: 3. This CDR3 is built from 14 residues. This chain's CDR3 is CASSLTGMNTEAFF. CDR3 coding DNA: TGTGCCAGCAGTCTGACAGGGATGAACACTGAAGCTTTCTTT.

The CDR3 nucleotides read TGCAGCGTTTTCGAAGTTTCCCCCCAAGAGACCCAGTACTTC. Residues: CSVFEVSPQETQYF. This chain uses TRBV29-1 with TRBJ2-5; D gene uncertain. The CDR3 is 14 amino acids. Deletions cut 5 bases from V and 1 base from J, with 14 bases between. The germline gives CDR1 SQVTM, CDR2 ANQGSEA.

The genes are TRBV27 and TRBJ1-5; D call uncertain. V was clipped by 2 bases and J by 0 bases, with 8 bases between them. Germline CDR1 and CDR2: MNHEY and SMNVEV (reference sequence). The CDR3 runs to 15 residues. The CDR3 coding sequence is TGTGCCAGCAGTTTAACGGGGTATAGCAATCAGCCCCAGCATTTT. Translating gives CASSLTGYSNQPQHF.

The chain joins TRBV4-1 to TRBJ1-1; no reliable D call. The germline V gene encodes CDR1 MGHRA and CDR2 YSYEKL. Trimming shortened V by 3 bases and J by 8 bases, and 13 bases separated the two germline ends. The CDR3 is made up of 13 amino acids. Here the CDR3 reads CASSQRERYEAFF. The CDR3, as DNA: TGCGCCAGCAGCCAGCGGGAACGTTACGAAGCTTTCTTT.

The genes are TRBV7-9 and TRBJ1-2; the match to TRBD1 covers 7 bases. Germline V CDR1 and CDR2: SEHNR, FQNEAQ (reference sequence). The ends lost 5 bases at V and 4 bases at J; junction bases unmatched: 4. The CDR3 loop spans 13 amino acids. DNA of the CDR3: TGTGCCAGCAGCCTGGGGACAGCCTATGGCTACACCTTC. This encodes CASSLGTAYGYTF.

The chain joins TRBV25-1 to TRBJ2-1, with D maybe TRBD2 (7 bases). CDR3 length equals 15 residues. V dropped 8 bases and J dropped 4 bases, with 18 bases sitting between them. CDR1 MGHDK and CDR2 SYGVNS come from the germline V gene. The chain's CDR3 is CASGGAIGGYNEQFF. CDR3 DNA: TGTGCCAGCGGGGGGGCCATAGGCGGATACAATGAGCAGTTCTTC.

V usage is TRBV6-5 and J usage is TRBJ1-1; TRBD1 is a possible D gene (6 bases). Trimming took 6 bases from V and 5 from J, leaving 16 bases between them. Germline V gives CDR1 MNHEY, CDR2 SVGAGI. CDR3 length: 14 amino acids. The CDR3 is CASSPRQDGTEAFF. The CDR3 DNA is TGTGCCAGCAGCCCCCGACAGGACGGAACTGAAGCTTTCTTT.

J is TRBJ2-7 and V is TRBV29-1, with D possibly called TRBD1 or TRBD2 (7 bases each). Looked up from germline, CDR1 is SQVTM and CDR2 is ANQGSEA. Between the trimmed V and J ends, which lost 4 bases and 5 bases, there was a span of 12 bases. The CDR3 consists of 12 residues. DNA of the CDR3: TGCAGCGTTGTGACAGGGAGGGACGAGCAGTACGTC. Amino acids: CSVVTGRDEQYV.

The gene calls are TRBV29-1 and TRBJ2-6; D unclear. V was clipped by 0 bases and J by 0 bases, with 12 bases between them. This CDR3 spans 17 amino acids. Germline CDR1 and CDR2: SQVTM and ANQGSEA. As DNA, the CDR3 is TGCAGCGTTGAAGACCTTCCCCGCGACTCTGGGGCCAACGTCCTGACTTTC. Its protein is CSVEDLPRDSGANVLTF.

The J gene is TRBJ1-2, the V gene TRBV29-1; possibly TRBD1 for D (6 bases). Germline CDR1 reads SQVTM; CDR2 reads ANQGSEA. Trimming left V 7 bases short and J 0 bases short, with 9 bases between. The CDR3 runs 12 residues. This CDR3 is CSAWTANYGYTF. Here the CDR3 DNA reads TGCAGCGCCTGGACAGCTAACTATGGCTACACCTTC.

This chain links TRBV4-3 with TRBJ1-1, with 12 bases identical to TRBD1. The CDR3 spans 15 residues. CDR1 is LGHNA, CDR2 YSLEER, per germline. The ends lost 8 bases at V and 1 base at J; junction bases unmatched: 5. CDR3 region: CASGTGGAGNTEAFF. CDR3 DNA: TGCGCCAGCGGGACAGGGGGCGCAGGGAACACTGAAGCTTTCTTT.

CDR3 bases: TGTGCCTGGACTACCTACGGGGAGCTGTTTTTT. As protein: CAWTTYGELFF. This chain links TRBV30 with TRBJ2-2; D not resolved. The length of the CDR3 is 11 residues. The germline gives CDR1 GTSNPN, CDR2 SVGIG (reference sequence). Trimming took off 4 bases at V and 7 bases at J, with 7 bases between the two ends.

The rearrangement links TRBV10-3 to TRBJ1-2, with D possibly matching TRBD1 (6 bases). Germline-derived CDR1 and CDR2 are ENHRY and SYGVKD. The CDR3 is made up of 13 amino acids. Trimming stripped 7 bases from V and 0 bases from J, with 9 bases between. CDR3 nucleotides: TGTGCCATCAATGCAGGGGCTAACTATGGCTACACCTTC. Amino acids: CAINAGANYGYTF.